This TCR beta chain was sequenced during a study of response to subunit inactivated influenza vaccine. Regarding the study as a whole: There was a suggestion from the authors that each seasonal influenza vaccination recruits few new T cells.

Trimming took off 11 bases at V and 4 bases at J, with 18 bases between the two ends. CDR3 length equals 13 residues. Per germline, CDR1 SNHLY and CDR2 FYNNEI. This clonotype was picked up one time. Its antigen is still unknown. TCRdb independently ran MiXCR on the RT-PCR reads; one entry per CDR3 protein. The data hold around 520,000 distinct CDR3 sequences, with approximately 24% observed a single time. The rearrangement uses TRBV2 and TRBJ2-7, with D possibly TRBD1 on 5 matching bases. The sequence derives from a man aged 45-65 years who received an inactivated influenza vaccine. Specimen: CD4+ T cells sorted from PBMCs, collected more than 4 days after vaccination. The CDR3 sequence is CAGRPLGAYEQYF. CDR3 nucleotide sequence: TGTGCCGGAAGGCCGCTAGGGGCTTACGAGCAGTACTTC.